What follows are 30 T cell receptor beta chains derived from one specimen sequenced in a study of low-dose radiotherapy and immunotherapy resistance in tumors. This sample's time point: before trial treatment. Primers used for first-strand cDNA, a TRAV- and TRBV-specific set, covered both alpha and beta chains. For amplifying TCRs, the PCR ran for 20 to 25 cycles with Phusion, which was used together with a constant-region primer and the adapter on the V primers. TCRdb called the reads again in MiXCR, with one record for every CDR3 protein. The repertoire includes some 85,000 distinct CDR3 sequences, approximately 20% of them detected once, and under 7.5% sits in the top ten. The starting material was PBMCs, obtained before treatment. The receptors were sampled from a male donor with prostate cancer.

The table lists this clonotype with many counts. The chain combines TRBV10-3 with TRBJ2-7, with 8 bases aligning to TRBD2. The CDR3 runs 15 residues. Germline CDR1 and CDR2: ENHRY and SYGVKD. V trimming: 8 bases; J trimming: 0 bases; junction bases outside the gene matches: 9. CDR3 in amino acids: CAIGSGGGSSYEQYF. CDR3 coding DNA: TGTGCCATCGGGTCCGGGGGGGGGTCCTCCTACGAGCAGTACTTC.

This clonotype appeared many times. The rearrangement uses TRBV19 and TRBJ2-5; 9 bases map to TRBD1. There are 15 residues in the CDR3. CDR1 LNHDA and CDR2 SQIVND come from the germline V gene (reference sequence). V lost 7 bases and J lost 4; bases outside the gene matches: 10. DNA for the CDR3: TGTGCCAGTACCGACCTAGGACAGGGGCTAGAGACCCAGTACTTC. Residues: CASTDLGQGLETQYF.

This clonotype has ten or more counts. The J gene is TRBJ1-1, the V gene TRBV12-2; TRBD1 is the table's D call and was not checked against the DNA. TRBV12-2 is a documented pseudogene. The length of the CDR3 is 17 residues. In DNA form, the CDR3 reads TGTGCAAGTCGCTTAGTGTACAGGAAGGCCATGAACACTGAAGCTTTCTTT. This codes for CASRLVYRKAMNTEAFF.

This clonotype was detected many times. The chain employs TRBV7-9 and TRBJ2-1; the D gene is possibly TRBD2 (7 bases). Germline V gene sequence: CDR1 SEHNR, CDR2 FQNEAQ (reference sequence). This CDR3 is 17 amino acids long. Trimming shortened V by 5 bases and J by 1 base, and 18 bases separated the two germline ends. The CDR3 DNA follows: TGTGCCAGCAGCCCTCGGGGGGCCGCTGGTTCCTACAATGAGCAGTTCTTC. Its translation: CASSPRGAAGSYNEQFF. Using reference TRBV7-9 and TRBJ2-1 for the parts outside the CDR3, the full variable domain is DTGVSQNPRHKITKRGQNVTFRCDPISEHNRLYWYRQTLGQGPEFLTYFQNEAQLEKSRLLSDRFSAERPKGSFSTLEIQRTEQGDSAMYLCASSPRGAAGSYNEQFFGPGTRLTVL.

This clonotype was picked up many times. The rearrangement links TRBV24-1 to TRBJ1-1; D is undetermined. Per the germline V gene, CDR1 is KGHDR and CDR2 is SFDVKD. The CDR3 sequence is 13 residues long. V was cut by 4 bases and J by 1 base, with 6 bases left in between. The CDR3 region is CATSDPQNTEAFF. The CDR3 DNA reads TGTGCCACCAGTGACCCTCAGAACACTGAAGCTTTCTTT.

This clonotype was recorded once. A far more abundant clone sits one base away, making this likely a read error. This chain connects TRBV21-1 to TRBJ2-7; the table calls TRBD1, which could not be checked here. TRBV21-1 is marked as a pseudogene. CDR3 length: 16 residues. The CDR3, as DNA: TGTGCCAGCAGCAAAAGGGGACAGCGTGCCTACAATGAGCAGTACTTC. Translated, it gives CASSKRGQRAYNEQYF.

In its sample, this clonotype was seen a few times. V is TRBV30 and J is TRBJ1-2, with no clear D. Germline V gene data show CDR1 as GTSNPN and CDR2 as SVGIG (reference sequence). This CDR3 is 13 amino acids long. V lost 1 base and J lost 4, with 10 bases in between. DNA for the CDR3: TGTGCCTGGAGTGCTGGGGATTCCTATGGCTACACCTTC. This sequence encodes CAWSAGDSYGYTF.

The table lists this clonotype with many counts. The gene calls are TRBV4-1 and TRBJ2-1; D is ambiguous. The CDR3 length is 18 residues. The germline CDR1 and CDR2 sequences are MGHRA and YSYEKL. V shed 0 bases and J shed 0 bases, with 15 bases lying between them. The CDR3 is CASSQEGAGRISYNEQFF. The CDR3 coding sequence is TGCGCCAGCAGCCAAGAAGGTGCCGGTCGGATCTCCTACAATGAGCAGTTCTTC.

This clonotype appeared many times. The V and J genes are TRBV5-1 and TRBJ2-2; D ambiguous. The germline gives CDR1 SGHRS, CDR2 YFSETQ. The CDR3 sequence is 14 residues long. Trimming cost V 1 base and J 1 base, with 5 bases left between them. CDR3 protein: CASSLLGNTGELFF. In DNA, the CDR3 is TGCGCCAGCAGCTTGCTAGGGAACACCGGGGAGCTGTTTTTT. Together with reference TRBV5-1 and TRBJ2-2, the CDR3 gives the full variable domain: KAGVTQTPRYLIKTRGQQVTLSCSPISGHRSVSWYQQTPGQGLQFLFEYFSETQRNKGNFPGRFSGRQFSNSRSEMNVSTLELGDSALYLCASSLLGNTGELFFGEGSRLTVL.

This clonotype was observed at least ten times. The chain combines TRBV19 with TRBJ2-7; D gene ambiguous. The V end lost 3 bases, the J end lost 2 bases, and 14 bases lay between the germline ends. Germline lookup yields CDR1 LNHDA and CDR2 SQIVND (reference sequence). This CDR3 comprises 15 residues. CDR3 sequence: CASSMNAQTTYEQYF. The CDR3 region has the DNA TGTGCCAGTAGTATGAACGCACAAACGACCTACGAGCAGTACTTC.

This clonotype was counted ten times or more. The chain uses TRBV12-3 or TRBV12-4 and TRBJ1-5; maybe TRBD1 (5 bases). V was shortened by 3 bases and J by 7 bases, with 10 bases between the two germline ends. The CDR3 sequence is 13 residues long. The CDR3 sequence is CASSLAGEQPQHF. The CDR3 nucleotides read TGTGCCAGCAGTTTGGCGGGGGAACAGCCCCAGCATTTT.

This clonotype was detected ten times or more. The chain carries TRBV6-5 and TRBJ2-1, with TRBD2 matching 15 bases. CDR1 is MNHEY, CDR2 SVGAGI, per germline. The CDR3 runs to 21 residues. J gave up 3 bases and V 4 bases, and 16 bases lay outside the gene matches. The CDR3 here is CASSSAPGLAGGTRFYNEQFF. Here the CDR3 DNA reads TGTGCCAGCAGTTCAGCGCCGGGACTAGCGGGAGGCACTCGATTCTACAATGAGCAGTTCTTC.

V usage is TRBV20-1 and J usage is TRBJ2-3; 8 bases are shared with TRBD2. This CDR3 comprises 13 residues. CDR1 is DFQATT, CDR2 SNEGSKA, per germline (reference sequence). V gave up 3 bases and J gave up 6 bases; unmatched junction bases: 5. CDR3 amino acids: CSARGGRSDTQYF. The CDR3 DNA reads TGCAGTGCTAGGGGCGGGAGGAGTGATACGCAGTATTTT.

There are many counts of this clonotype. This chain links TRBV6-1 with TRBJ2-5; 10 bases map to TRBD1. After removal of 0 bases from V and 4 bases from J, the junction contained 2 bases not matched to a gene. Germline lookup yields CDR1 MNHNS and CDR2 SASEGT. This CDR3 region has 15 residues. The CDR3 DNA reads as TGTGCCAGCAGTGAAGCGGGGACAGGGGCAGAGACCCAGTACTTC. It specifies CASSEAGTGAETQYF.

This clonotype has at least ten counts. The chain couples TRBV3-1 to TRBJ2-2; D is uncertain. CDR3 size: 15 residues. V lost 1 base and J lost 3, with 9 bases in between. The germline CDR1 and CDR2 sequences are LGHDT and YNNKEL (reference sequence). CDR3 residues: CASSQVATYTGELFF. As DNA, the CDR3 is TGTGCCAGCAGCCAAGTCGCTACATACACCGGGGAGCTGTTTTTT.

Concerning this clonotype itself: A far larger clone is only one base removed, so a read error is likely. The genes are TRBV6-1 and TRBJ1-5; D perhaps matches TRBD1 (5 bases). This CDR3 is built from 16 residues. Germline loops: CDR1 MNHNS, CDR2 SASEGT. The CDR3 loop is CAISAAGPDSNQPQHF. The CDR3 bases are TGTGCCATCAGTGCTGCAGGGCCTGATAGCAATCAGCCCCAGCATTTT.

This clonotype appeared many times. The V and J genes are TRBV19 and TRBJ1-1; 9 bases are a match to TRBD1. The CDR3 is 15 residues long. Germline V gives CDR1 LNHDA, CDR2 SQIVND (reference sequence). V lost 7 bases and J lost 2; bases outside the gene matches: 8. The CDR3 DNA is TGTGCCAGTAATTCGGGACAGGGTGGAAACACTGAAGCTTTCTTT. Translating it yields CASNSGQGGNTEAFF.

At least ten counts were recorded for this clonotype. This chain uses TRBV5-1 with TRBJ2-1; 8 bases are a match to TRBD1. Trimming took 1 base from V and 6 from J; bases not matched to a gene: 6. The CDR3 totals 15 residues. Germline values: CDR1 SGHRS, CDR2 YFSETQ. CDR3 nucleotides: TGCGCCAGCAGCTTGCTGGGACAGGAGGTCAATGAGCAGTTCTTC. Translation gives CASSLLGQEVNEQFF.

This clonotype was recorded many times. The chain is built from TRBV20-1 and TRBJ1-5; D unclear. Germline CDR1 reads DFQATT; CDR2 reads SNEGSKA (reference sequence). This CDR3 contains 14 residues. The V end lost 2 bases, the J end lost 3 bases, and 11 bases lay between the germline ends. The CDR3 region has the DNA TGCAGTGCTAGACGGAACGGTTTCAATCAGCCCCAGCATTTT. Protein: CSARRNGFNQPQHF.

This clonotype was recorded at least ten times. The V and J genes are TRBV6-2 or TRBV6-3 and TRBJ2-2; 8 positions match TRBD1. CDR1 MNHEY and CDR2 SVGEGT come from the germline V gene. Germline trimming cut 4 bases from V and 4 bases from J; bases unmatched to any gene: 5. CDR3 length: 15 amino acids. As DNA, the CDR3 is TGTGCCAGCAGTTCCTGGGACAGGCTCACCGGGGAGCTGTTTTTT. It is translated as CASSSWDRLTGELFF.

This clonotype came up many times. In DNA form, the CDR3 reads TGTGCCAGCAGTTTTTCCCTGGGGATGTGGGCAGATACGCAGTATTTT. It specifies CASSFSLGMWADTQYF. V usage is TRBV12-3 or TRBV12-4 and J usage is TRBJ2-3; no reliable D call. The CDR3 contains 16 residues. Deletions cut 3 bases from V and 4 bases from J, with 17 bases between.

This clonotype has at least ten counts. The chain carries TRBV7-8 and TRBJ2-2; 7 bases are a match to TRBD2. Trimming cost V 2 bases and J 4 bases; bases outside gene matches: 10. The CDR3 runs 17 residues. The germline gives CDR1 SGHVS, CDR2 FQNEAQ. CDR3 loop: CASSLRPGGRFTGELFF. CDR3 DNA sequence: TGTGCCAGCAGCTTACGCCCGGGAGGAAGGTTCACCGGGGAGCTGTTTTTT.

This clonotype was recorded at least ten times. The genes are TRBV3-1 and TRBJ1-5, with D perhaps TRBD1 (5 bases). The CDR3 is made up of 15 amino acids. Germline CDR1 and CDR2: LGHDT and YNNKEL (reference sequence). The ends were cut back, 5 bases at V and 4 bases at J, with 15 bases in the middle. For the CDR3, the DNA is TGTGCCAGCAGCGAACGGGGCGGAACTAATCAGCCCCAGCATTTT. This gives the protein CASSERGGTNQPQHF.

Many counts were recorded for this clonotype. The chain recombines TRBV5-6 with TRBJ1-2, with D tentatively TRBD1 (6 bases). Germline assignment: CDR1 SGHDT and CDR2 YYEEEE. Trimming pared 0 bases from V and 8 bases from J, leaving 17 bases between. The CDR3 sequence is 15 residues long. Here the CDR3 DNA reads TGTGCCAGCAGCTTGGGGGATTTGACAGGAGCCGGCTACACCTTC. It codes for CASSLGDLTGAGYTF.

The table lists this clonotype with many counts. The chain couples TRBV12-3 or TRBV12-4 to TRBJ2-7, with 10 bases aligning to TRBD1. The V gene end was trimmed by 6 bases and the J gene end by 1 base; junction bases not matched to a gene: 9. The CDR3 extends over 16 amino acids. The CDR3: CASRYPGQGISYEQYF. The CDR3 DNA reads TGTGCCAGCAGATATCCGGGACAGGGGATTTCCTACGAGCAGTACTTC.

This clonotype was found many times. This sequence joins TRBV20-1 and TRBJ2-1; D is perhaps TRBD2 (6 bases). This CDR3 comprises 12 residues. From germline, CDR1 is DFQATT and CDR2 SNEGSKA (reference sequence). V lost 7 bases to trimming and J lost 4 bases, with 11 bases between them. DNA of the CDR3: TGCAGTGTCGGGGGAACTTACAATGAGCAGTTCTTC. Translating gives CSVGGTYNEQFF.

This clonotype was found many times. This chain connects TRBV20-1 to TRBJ2-7; D unclear. CDR1 is DFQATT and CDR2 is SNEGSKA in the germline V gene (reference sequence). With 0 bases removed from V and 7 bases from J, the gap between germline ends came to 10 bases. This CDR3 contains 12 residues. The CDR3 is CSARDPVREQYF. The CDR3 DNA follows: TGCAGTGCTAGAGACCCGGTGCGTGAGCAGTACTTC.

Comments on this clonotype: The junction departs from the called germline gene at one end, perhaps through a read error. The V and J genes are TRBV6-2 or TRBV6-3 and TRBJ2-6; maybe TRBD1 (6 bases). This CDR3 has 15 residues. CDR1 MNHEY and CDR2 SVGEGT come from the germline V gene. In DNA form, the CDR3 reads TGTGCCAGCCATAAACAGGAATCTGGGGACAACGTGCTGACTTTC. It yields the protein CASHKQESGDNVLTF.

In its sample, this clonotype was seen many times. Germline and junction disagree at one end, which may indicate a read error. The chain combines TRBV7-7 with TRBJ2-6, with D maybe TRBD1 (6 bases). The CDR3 covers 16 residues. Germline CDR1 reads SSHAT; CDR2 reads FNYEAQ (reference sequence). CDR3 loop: CASSSQGGSGANVLTF. In nucleotides, the CDR3 is TGTGCTAGCAGCTCACAAGGGGGTTCTGGGGCCAACGTCCTGACTTTC.

This clonotype was counted many times. CDR3 region: CASSALGKGANVLTF. CDR3 in DNA: TGTGCCAGCAGCGCCCTCGGCAAGGGGGCCAACGTCCTGACTTTC. J is TRBJ2-6 and V is TRBV7-9, with D uncertain. The CDR3 has 15 amino acids. V was clipped by 5 bases and J by 4 bases, with 12 bases between them. In germline, CDR1 is SEHNR, CDR2 FQNEAQ (reference sequence).